This T cell receptor beta chain was documented in a study of identical twins. General study results and limits: Out-of-frame TCR alpha sharing in monozygotic twins exceeded recombination model predictions. Invariant cells of the MAIT and iNKT types might have partly distorted the zero-insertion analyses. Excess low generation probability was seen in twin-shared out-of-frame alpha sequences.

From the 5' RACE reads, TCRdb called clonotypes with MiXCR, one entry per CDR3 protein. The sample has about 900,000 distinct CDR3 sequences, around an eighth seen once. Germline V gene data show CDR1 as LGHDT and CDR2 as YNNKEL (reference sequence). CDR3 length: 14 residues. Deletions cut 2 bases from V and 6 bases from J, with 11 bases between. This clonotype was picked up a small number of times. Its antigen is not known. The same data also went into a second study, on yellow fever vaccine responses in identical twins. That study adds: Twins' vaccine T cell responses reportedly seemed partly convergent and partly personalized.

The chain has TRBV3-1 and TRBJ1-3, with D possibly matching TRBD1 (5 bases). Material: PBMCs. This TCR was recovered from a woman between 18 and 29 years old in good health. The CDR3: CASSQPGRLNTIYF. CDR3 DNA sequence: TGTGCCAGCAGCCAACCGGGACGGCTAAACACCATATATTTT. The full variable domain, its missing parts supplied by reference TRBV3-1 and TRBJ1-3, is DTAVSQTPKYLVTQMGNDKSIKCEQNLGHDTMYWYKQDSKKFLKIMFSYNNKELIINETVPNRFSPKSPDKAHLNLHINSLELGDSAVYFCASSQPGRLNTIYFGEGSWLTVV.